The 22 T cell receptor beta chains listed next were all sequenced from one sample in a study of cytomegalovirus exposure and HLA in healthy donors. In the PCR, 60 Vbeta and 13 Jbeta primers were used. Libraries were prepared by immunoSEQ multiplex PCR; TCRdb keeps only in-frame clonotypes and omits some of them. The listing contains roughly 140,000 clones. Sequencing was carried out using PBMCs. The receptors shown here come from a male donor in good health and CMV-seronegative.

The chain uses TRBV5-1 and TRBJ2-1; D possibly corresponds to TRBD2 (5 bases). Trimming took 5 bases from V and 6 from J, leaving 18 bases between them. Germline-derived CDR1 and CDR2 are SGHRS and YFSETQ. This CDR3 has 15 residues. This CDR3 is CASRVDSPSVNEQFF. CDR3 bases: TGCGCCAGCAGGGTGGACTCGCCGAGCGTCAATGAGCAGTTCTTC.

This chain connects TRBV28 to TRBJ1-1; D may be TRBD1 (6 bases). Trimming shortened V by 6 bases and J by 0 bases, and 14 bases separated the two germline ends. The CDR3 totals 15 residues. The germline V gene encodes CDR1 MDHEN and CDR2 SYDVKM. The CDR3 loop reads CASSRRGGLNTEAFF. DNA for the CDR3: TGTGCCAGCAGCCGGCGGGGGGGGCTGAACACTGAAGCTTTCTTT.

The rearrangement links TRBV18 to TRBJ1-1; TRBD1 matches at 8 bases. The V and J ends lost 5 bases and 5 bases, in that order; junction bases with no gene match: 10. CDR3 length: 15 amino acids. Germline V gives CDR1 KGHSH, CDR2 LQKENI. CDR3 sequence reads: CASSKMGQELTEAFF. The CDR3 DNA follows: TGTGCCAGCTCAAAGATGGGACAGGAGTTAACTGAAGCTTTCTTT.

J is TRBJ2-5 and V is TRBV6-5; D gene unclear. CDR1 is MNHEY, CDR2 SVGAGI, per germline. The CDR3 sequence is 12 residues long. Between the trimmed V and J ends, which lost 6 bases and 4 bases, there was a span of 9 bases. CDR3 loop: CASRNPRETQYF. The CDR3 bases are TGTGCCAGCAGGAATCCGCGAGAGACCCAGTACTTC.

The V gene is TRBV6-1, the J gene TRBJ2-7; perhaps TRBD1 as D (6 bases). There are 11 residues in the CDR3. The V end was cut by 6 bases, the J end by 5 bases, with 8 bases between. Germline V gives CDR1 MNHNS, CDR2 SASEGT. The CDR3 loop is CASRTGHEQYF. For the CDR3, the DNA is TGTGCCAGCAGGACAGGACACGAGCAGTACTTC.

This rearrangement joins TRBV19 to TRBJ2-4; 8 positions agree with TRBD1. The CDR3 consists of 13 residues. CDR1 and CDR2 from the germline V gene are LNHDA and SQIVND (reference sequence). The V segment lost 4 bases and the J segment 6 bases; nucleotides outside the gene matches: 2. The CDR3 here is CASSTQGGNIQYF. For the CDR3, the DNA is TGTGCCAGTAGTACACAGGGGGGAAACATTCAGTACTTC.

In DNA, the CDR3 is TGCGCCAGCAGCCAAGACAGGGGATTAGAGCCCCAGCATTTT. Its protein product is CASSQDRGLEPQHF. This chain joins TRBV4-3 and TRBJ1-5, with D possibly being TRBD1 (6 bases). Germline CDR1 is LGHNA and CDR2 is YSLEER. This CDR3 contains 14 residues. V dropped 0 bases and J dropped 8 bases, with 11 bases sitting between them.

The CDR3 DNA sequence: TGTGCCTGGAACCACGCAGACATTCAGTACTTC. It translates to CAWNHADIQYF. This rearrangement joins TRBV30 to TRBJ2-4; D unclear. This CDR3 has 11 residues. The V end lost 4 bases, the J end lost 8 bases, and 9 bases lay between the germline ends. The germline CDR1 and CDR2 sequences are GTSNPN and SVGIG (reference sequence).

The genes are TRBV19 and TRBJ1-5; the D gene is possibly TRBD1 (6 bases). CDR1 is LNHDA, CDR2 SQIVND, per germline (reference sequence). The CDR3 sequence is 15 residues long. V shed 4 bases and J shed 4 bases, with 14 bases lying between them. The CDR3 bases are TGTGCCAGTAGTACCGGACAGCTGAGAAATCAGCCCCAGCATTTT. The encoded protein is CASSTGQLRNQPQHF.

The chain employs TRBV7-9 and TRBJ1-1, with D unresolved. CDR1 SEHNR and CDR2 FQNEAQ come from the germline V gene (reference sequence). The V end lost 5 bases, the J end lost 7 bases, and 11 bases lay between the germline ends. CDR3 size: 12 residues. The CDR3 nucleotides are TGTGCCAGCAGCCTCAGAGGAGTTGAAGCTTTCTTT. Its protein product is CASSLRGVEAFF.

The genes are TRBV5-1 and TRBJ2-7, with 7 bases fitting TRBD2. Germline CDR1 reads SGHRS; CDR2 reads YFSETQ. The CDR3 has 14 amino acids. The J segment lost 3 bases and the V segment lost 7 bases, leaving 10 bases of the junction unmatched. CDR3 DNA sequence: TGCGCCAGCGGCCGCGGGGGTGGTGACTACGAGCAGTACTTC. This translates into CASGRGGGDYEQYF. Looking up the rest from reference TRBV5-1 and TRBJ2-7 gives the full variable domain: KAGVTQTPRYLIKTRGQQVTLSCSPISGHRSVSWYQQTPGQGLQFLFEYFSETQRNKGNFPGRFSGRQFSNSRSEMNVSTLELGDSALYLCASGRGGGDYEQYFGPGTRLTVT.

The chain carries TRBV19 and TRBJ1-2, with TRBD1 identical over 8 bases. The CDR3 runs to 14 residues. Germline CDR1 reads LNHDA; CDR2 reads SQIVND (reference sequence). Trimming removed 5 bases from V and 7 bases from J; junction bases left unmatched: 9. Here the CDR3 DNA reads TGTGCCAGTAGTGACCCCTCCAGGGGGCCTGGCTACACCTTC. Its translation: CASSDPSRGPGYTF.

The chain uses TRBV7-6 and TRBJ1-5; 11 positions agree with TRBD1. The CDR3 contains 15 residues. Germline V lookup: CDR1 SGHVS, CDR2 FNYEAQ. Unmatched junction bases numbered 9, after V lost 3 bases and J lost 11 bases. The CDR3 coding sequence is TGTGCCAGCAGCTTTTCAGGACAGGGGGCTACGACCCAGCATTTT. Translation: CASSFSGQGATTQHF.

V and J are TRBV6-5 and TRBJ2-1; 12 bases align to TRBD1. The germline V gene has CDR1 MNHEY and CDR2 SVGAGI. Unmatched junction bases numbered 8, after V lost 6 bases and J lost 8 bases. This CDR3 is built from 15 residues. CDR3 nucleotides: TGTGCCAGCAGCCTTGCCGGGACAGGGGGCCATGAGCAGTTCTTC. Protein sequence: CASSLAGTGGHEQFF.

The CDR3 DNA reads TGTGCCAGCAGCTCCGGGACTGCGGTCTCTGGGGCCAACGTCCTGACTTTC. Translating gives CASSSGTAVSGANVLTF. The genes are TRBV7-9 and TRBJ2-6, with D perhaps matching TRBD2 (6 bases). From germline, CDR1 is SEHNR and CDR2 FQNEAQ (reference sequence). The germline V and J ends were trimmed by 4 bases and 0 bases, with 13 bases remaining between them. The CDR3 has 17 amino acids. The full variable domain, with the rest looked up from reference TRBV7-9 and TRBJ2-6, is DTGVSQNPRHKITKRGQNVTFRCDPISEHNRLYWYRQTLGQGPEFLTYFQNEAQLEKSRLLSDRFSAERPKGSFSTLEIQRTEQGDSAMYLCASSSGTAVSGANVLTFGAGSRLTVL.

The rearrangement joins TRBV7-2 to TRBJ2-2, with 7 bases that match TRBD2. The CDR3 totals 16 residues. Looked up from germline, CDR1 is SGHTA and CDR2 is FQGNSA. Trimming cost V 2 bases and J 4 bases; bases outside gene matches: 7. The CDR3 reads CASSLITGGSTGELFF. For the CDR3, the DNA is TGTGCCAGCAGCTTAATTACGGGGGGATCCACCGGGGAGCTGTTTTTT.

The chain is built from TRBV30 and TRBJ2-7; 8 bases fit TRBD2. Germline V gene lookup returns CDR1 GTSNPN and CDR2 SVGIG (reference sequence). V shed 5 bases and J 2 bases; nucleotides not matched to a gene: 8. The CDR3 totals 14 residues. As DNA, the CDR3 is TGTGCCTGGCAAGTTAGCGGGATAGCCTACGAGCAGTACTTC. Its translation: CAWQVSGIAYEQYF.

The chain employs TRBV18 and TRBJ1-1, with 9 bases matching TRBD1. The J segment lost 2 bases and the V segment lost 0 bases, leaving 4 bases of the junction unmatched. CDR1 KGHSH and CDR2 LQKENI come from the germline V gene. This CDR3 has 16 residues. The CDR3 loop is CASSPPRTGANTEAFF. Here the CDR3 DNA reads TGTGCCAGCTCACCACCGAGGACAGGGGCTAACACTGAAGCTTTCTTT.

This chain connects TRBV4-1 to TRBJ2-7; 9 bases align to TRBD1. This CDR3 comprises 16 residues. CDR1 and CDR2 from the germline V gene are MGHRA and YSYEKL. V was clipped by 0 bases and J by 6 bases; unmatched bases: 9. This CDR3 is CASSQDLGQGMSEQYF. The CDR3 bases are TGCGCCAGCAGCCAAGATCTCGGACAGGGGATGAGCGAGCAGTACTTC.

The rearrangement joins TRBV19 to TRBJ2-7; TRBD1 might be the D (6 bases). CDR1 and CDR2 (germline): LNHDA, SQIVND (reference sequence). V dropped 5 bases and J dropped 4 bases, with 18 bases sitting between them. The length of the CDR3 is 15 residues. The DNA for the CDR3 is TGTGCCAGTAGTGTGGTGGCGGACAGTACTTACGAGCAGTACTTC. Its translation: CASSVVADSTYEQYF.

The genes are TRBV29-1 and TRBJ1-6; the match to TRBD1 covers 7 bases. Per germline, CDR1 SQVTM and CDR2 ANQGSEA. V shed 1 base, J shed 8 bases, and the junction held 2 bases outside the gene matches. This CDR3 has 13 residues. The CDR3 DNA is TGCAGCGTTGAAGGACAGGGTGATTCACCCCTCCACTTT. Residues: CSVEGQGDSPLHF.

The V gene is TRBV5-6, the J gene TRBJ2-1; TRBD2 matches 10 bases. Trimming took 4 bases from V and 4 from J; bases not matched to a gene: 11. CDR1 and CDR2 from the germline V gene are SGHDT and YYEEEE. The CDR3 loop spans 17 amino acids. CDR3 protein: CASSAEMGLAQYNEQFF. The CDR3 nucleotides read TGTGCCAGCAGCGCGGAAATGGGACTAGCGCAGTACAATGAGCAGTTCTTC. The whole variable domain, remainder taken from reference TRBV5-6 and TRBJ2-1, is DAGVTQSPTHLIKTRGQQVTLRCSPKSGHDTVSWYQQALGQGPQFIFQYYEEEERQRGNFPDRFSGHQFPNYSSELNVNALLLGDSALYLCASSAEMGLAQYNEQFFGPGTRLTVL.